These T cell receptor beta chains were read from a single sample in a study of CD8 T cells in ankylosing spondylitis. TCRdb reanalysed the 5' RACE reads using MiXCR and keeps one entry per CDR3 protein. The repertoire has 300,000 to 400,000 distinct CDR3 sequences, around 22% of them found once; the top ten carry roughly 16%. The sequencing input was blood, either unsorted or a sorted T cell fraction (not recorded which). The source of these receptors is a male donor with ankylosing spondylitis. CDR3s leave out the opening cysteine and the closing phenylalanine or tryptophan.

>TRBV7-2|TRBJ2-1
ASSLGRQGSYNEQF
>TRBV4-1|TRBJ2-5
ASSQDQGPGWETQY
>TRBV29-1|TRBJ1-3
SAGGGLGNTIY
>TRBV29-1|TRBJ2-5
SVSEGLLETQY
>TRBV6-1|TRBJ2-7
ASSGFYEQY
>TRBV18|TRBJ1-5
ASSPVGGFGNQPQH
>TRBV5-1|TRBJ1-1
ASSLGGLVNTEAF
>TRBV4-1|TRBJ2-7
ASSQELGARGEQY
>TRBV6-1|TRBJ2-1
ASTWDSSYNEQF
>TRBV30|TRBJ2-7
AWSRGRSYEQY
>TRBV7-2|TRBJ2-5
ASSLVGQGSVTQY
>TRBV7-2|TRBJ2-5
ASSSQGTAQETQY
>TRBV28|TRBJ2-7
ASSQLADYEQY
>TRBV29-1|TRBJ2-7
SVEDRARPHEQY
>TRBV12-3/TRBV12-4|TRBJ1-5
ASSSTGGGQPQH
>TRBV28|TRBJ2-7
ASSDPIPSGNYEQY
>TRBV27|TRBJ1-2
ASRRTGQVYGYT
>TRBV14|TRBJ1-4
ASSPWGHQFGEKLF
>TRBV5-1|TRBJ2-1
ASSPTSGGNEQF
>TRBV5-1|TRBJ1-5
ASSEKGAQPQH
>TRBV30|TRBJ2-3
AWSVAGVGVTQY
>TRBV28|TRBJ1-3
ASSLVDRGNTIY
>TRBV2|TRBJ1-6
ASSVSDNSPLH
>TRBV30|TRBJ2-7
AWSVKGTSEQY
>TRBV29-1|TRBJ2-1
SVPPIGSSYNEQF
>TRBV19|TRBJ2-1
ASSMIDGRAGNEQF
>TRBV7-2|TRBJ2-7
ASSKQGYEQY
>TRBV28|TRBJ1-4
ASSEQGTNEKLF
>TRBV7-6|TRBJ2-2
ASSYRLAGRTGELF
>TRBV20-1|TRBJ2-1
SAITSGDNEQF
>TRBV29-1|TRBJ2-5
SVVGPWGTQY
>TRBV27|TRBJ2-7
ASSSPPGSYYEQY
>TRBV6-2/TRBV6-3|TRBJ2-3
ASSQGARGTDTQY
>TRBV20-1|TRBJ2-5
SARAPGTSAETQY
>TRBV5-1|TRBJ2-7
ASSWGPGGLGSYEQY
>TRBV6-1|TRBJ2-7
ASSDKGLAESSYEQY
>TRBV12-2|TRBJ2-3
ASRLEAVDFNSASTDTQY
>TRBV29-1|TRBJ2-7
SVAPDGNEQY
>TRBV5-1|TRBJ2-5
ASSLEAVGETQY
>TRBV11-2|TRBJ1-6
ASSVRGGGGYNSPLH